The clone carrying this TCR beta chain was counted many times. The antigen remains unidentified. The sample comes from a study of post-analysis software for immune sequencing data. Unique-molecular-identifier-tagged TCR beta cDNA libraries were used. Using its own MiXCR run on the PCR reads, TCRdb lists one record per CDR3 protein. Here the sample spans 170,000 or so distinct CDR3 sequences, about 32% being singletons. The CDR3 consists of 12 residues. CDR1 LNHNV and CDR2 YYDKDF come from the germline V gene (reference sequence). With 10 bases clipped from V and 4 bases from J, the junction kept 6 bases outside the gene matches. Whole-study findings and limits: Compared with controls, patients had more of about 5 TRBV segments, including TRBV5-6, TRBV5-1 and TRBV20-1. Controls had significantly higher normalized Chao1 diversity than multiple sclerosis patients.

The TCR comes from a girl between 5 and 17 years old with multiple sclerosis. The sample consisted of blood. This chain links TRBV15 with TRBJ2-5; 7 bases align to TRBD1. The CDR3 loop reads CAIRQGGETQYF. CDR3 coding DNA: TGTGCCATCAGACAGGGCGGAGAGACCCAGTACTTC. Full variable domain (remainder filled in from reference TRBV15 and TRBJ2-5): DAMVIQNPRYQVTQFGKPVTLSCSQTLNHNVMYWYQQKSSQAPKLLFHYYDKDFNNEADTPDNFQSRRPNTSFCFLDIRSPGLGDTAMYLCAIRQGGETQYFGPGTRLLVL.